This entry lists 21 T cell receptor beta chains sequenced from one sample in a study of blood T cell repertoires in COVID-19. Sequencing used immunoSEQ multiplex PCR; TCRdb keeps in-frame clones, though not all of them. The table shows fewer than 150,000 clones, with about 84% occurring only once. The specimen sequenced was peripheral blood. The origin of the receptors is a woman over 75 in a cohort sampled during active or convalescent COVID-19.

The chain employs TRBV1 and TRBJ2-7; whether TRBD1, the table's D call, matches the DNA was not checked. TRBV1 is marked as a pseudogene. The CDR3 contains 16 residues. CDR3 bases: TGCACCAGCAGCCAATGGAGACAGGCTACTTGCGACGAGCAGTACGTC. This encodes CTSSQWRQATCDEQYV.

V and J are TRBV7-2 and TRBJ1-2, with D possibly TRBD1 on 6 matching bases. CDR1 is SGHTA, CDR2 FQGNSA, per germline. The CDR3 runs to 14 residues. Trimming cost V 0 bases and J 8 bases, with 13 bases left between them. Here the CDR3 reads CASSLARGARGYTF. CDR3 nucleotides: TGTGCCAGCAGCTTAGCGCGGGGGGCGAGGGGCTACACCTTC.

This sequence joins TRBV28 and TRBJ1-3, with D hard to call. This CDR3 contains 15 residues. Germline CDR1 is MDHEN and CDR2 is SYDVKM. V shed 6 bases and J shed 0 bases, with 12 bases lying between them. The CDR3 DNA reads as TGTGCCAGCAGACCGGGAGGAAGCTCTGGAAACACCATATATTTT. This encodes CASRPGGSSGNTIYF.

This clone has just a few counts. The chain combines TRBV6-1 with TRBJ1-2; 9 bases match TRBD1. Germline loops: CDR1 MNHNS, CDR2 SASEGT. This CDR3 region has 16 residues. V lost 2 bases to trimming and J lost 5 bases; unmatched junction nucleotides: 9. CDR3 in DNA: TGTGCCAGCAGTGAAAACACAGGGGGCGCTTCGTATGGCTACACCTTC. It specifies CASSENTGGASYGYTF.

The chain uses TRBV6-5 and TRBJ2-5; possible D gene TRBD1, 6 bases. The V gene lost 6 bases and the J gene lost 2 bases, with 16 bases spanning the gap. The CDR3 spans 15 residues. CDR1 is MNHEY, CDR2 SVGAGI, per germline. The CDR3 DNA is TGTGCCAGCAGGCCCCTCACAGGGATTCAAGAGACCCAGTACTTC. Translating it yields CASRPLTGIQETQYF.

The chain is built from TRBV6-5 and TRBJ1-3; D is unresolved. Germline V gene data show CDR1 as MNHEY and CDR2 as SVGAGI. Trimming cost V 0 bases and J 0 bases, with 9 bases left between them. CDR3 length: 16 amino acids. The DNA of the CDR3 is TGTGCCAGCAGTTACTCGAGGTCTGGCTCTGGAAACACCATATATTTT. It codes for CASSYSRSGSGNTIYF.

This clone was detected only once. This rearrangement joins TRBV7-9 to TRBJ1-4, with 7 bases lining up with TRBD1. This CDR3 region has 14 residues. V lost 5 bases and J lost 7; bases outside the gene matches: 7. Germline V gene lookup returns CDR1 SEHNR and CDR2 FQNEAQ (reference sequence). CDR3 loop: CASSPQGRFEKLFF. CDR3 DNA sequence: TGTGCCAGCAGCCCACAGGGGAGATTTGAAAAACTGTTTTTT.

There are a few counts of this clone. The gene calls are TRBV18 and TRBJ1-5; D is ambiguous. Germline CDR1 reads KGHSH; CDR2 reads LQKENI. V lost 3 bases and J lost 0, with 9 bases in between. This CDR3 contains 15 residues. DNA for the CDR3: TGTGCCAGCTCACCGGCAGAAAATAGCAATCAGCCCCAGCATTTT. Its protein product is CASSPAENSNQPQHF.

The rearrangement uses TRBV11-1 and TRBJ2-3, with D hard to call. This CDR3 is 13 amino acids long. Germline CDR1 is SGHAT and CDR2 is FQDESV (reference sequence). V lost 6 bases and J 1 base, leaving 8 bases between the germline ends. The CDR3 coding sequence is TGTGCCAGCAGTCCTGAGGGCACAGATACGCAGTATTTT. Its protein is CASSPEGTDTQYF.

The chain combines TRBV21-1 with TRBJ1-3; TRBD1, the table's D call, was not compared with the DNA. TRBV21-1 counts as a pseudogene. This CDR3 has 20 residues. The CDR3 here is CASSPGGAGGKLNSGNTIYF. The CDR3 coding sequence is TGTGCCAGCAGCCCAGGGGGTGCAGGGGGGAAACTAAACTCTGGAAACACCATATATTTT.

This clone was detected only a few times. CDR3 DNA: TGTGCCAGCAGCTCCCGGACTAGCCCCCGAAAGTATTTT. This codes for CASSSRTSPRKYF. The chain employs TRBV7-6 and TRBJ2-3; 8 nucleotides line up with TRBD2. The CDR3 is 13 amino acids. CDR1 and CDR2 (germline): SGHVS, FNYEAQ. J gave up 13 bases and V 4 bases, and 10 bases lay outside the gene matches.

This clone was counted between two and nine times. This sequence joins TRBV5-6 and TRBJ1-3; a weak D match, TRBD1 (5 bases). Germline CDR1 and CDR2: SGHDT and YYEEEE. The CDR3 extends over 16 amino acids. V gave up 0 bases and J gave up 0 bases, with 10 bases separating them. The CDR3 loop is CASSLGTGVSGNTIYF. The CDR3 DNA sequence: TGTGCCAGCAGCTTGGGTACAGGCGTCTCTGGAAACACCATATATTTT.

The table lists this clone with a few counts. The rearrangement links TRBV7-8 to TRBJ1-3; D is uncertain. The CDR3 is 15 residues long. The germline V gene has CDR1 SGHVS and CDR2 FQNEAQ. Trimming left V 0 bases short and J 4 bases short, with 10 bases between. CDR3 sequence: CASSLAVLQGNTIYF. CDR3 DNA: TGTGCCAGCAGCTTAGCGGTCCTCCAGGGAAACACCATATATTTT.

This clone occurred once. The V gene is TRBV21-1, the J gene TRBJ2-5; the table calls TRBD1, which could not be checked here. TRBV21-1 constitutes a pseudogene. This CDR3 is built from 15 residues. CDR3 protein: CASSRPRDRGETQYF. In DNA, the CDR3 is TGTGCCAGCAGCCGTCCCCGTGACAGGGGAGAGACCCAGTACTTC.

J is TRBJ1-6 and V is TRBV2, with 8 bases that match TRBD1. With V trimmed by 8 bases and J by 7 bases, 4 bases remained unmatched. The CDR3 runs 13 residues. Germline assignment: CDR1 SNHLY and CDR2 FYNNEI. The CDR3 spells CASCRGRNSPLHF. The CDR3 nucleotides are TGTGCCAGCTGCAGGGGGCGGAATTCACCCCTCCACTTT.

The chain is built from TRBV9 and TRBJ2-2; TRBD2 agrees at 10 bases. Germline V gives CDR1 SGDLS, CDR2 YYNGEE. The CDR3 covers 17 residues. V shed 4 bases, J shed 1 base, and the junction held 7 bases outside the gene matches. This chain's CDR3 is CASSPSGGHRNTGELFF. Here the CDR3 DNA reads TGTGCCAGCAGCCCTAGCGGGGGTCACCGGAACACCGGGGAGCTGTTTTTT.

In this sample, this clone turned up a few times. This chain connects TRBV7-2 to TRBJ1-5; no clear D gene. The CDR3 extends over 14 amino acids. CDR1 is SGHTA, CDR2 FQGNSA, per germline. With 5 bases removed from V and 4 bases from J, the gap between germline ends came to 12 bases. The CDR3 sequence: CASSTAETNQPQHF. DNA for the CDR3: TGTGCCAGCAGCACCGCGGAAACAAATCAGCCCCAGCATTTT.

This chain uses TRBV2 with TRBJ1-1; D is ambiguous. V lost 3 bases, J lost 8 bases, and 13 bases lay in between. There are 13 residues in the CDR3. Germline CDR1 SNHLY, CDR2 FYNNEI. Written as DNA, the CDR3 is TGTGCCAGCAGTGATCGAGGGCAGGCGGAAGCTTTCTTT. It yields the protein CASSDRGQAEAFF.

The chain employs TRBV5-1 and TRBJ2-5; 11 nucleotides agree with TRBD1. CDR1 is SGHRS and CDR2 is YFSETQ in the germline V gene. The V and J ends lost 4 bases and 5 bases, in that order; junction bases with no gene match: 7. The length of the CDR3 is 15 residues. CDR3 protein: CASSTGQGAGETQYF. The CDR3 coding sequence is TGCGCCAGCAGCACCGGACAGGGGGCGGGCGAGACCCAGTACTTC. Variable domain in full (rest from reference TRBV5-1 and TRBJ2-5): KAGVTQTPRYLIKTRGQQVTLSCSPISGHRSVSWYQQTPGQGLQFLFEYFSETQRNKGNFPGRFSGRQFSNSRSEMNVSTLELGDSALYLCASSTGQGAGETQYFGPGTRLLVL.

The CDR3 sequence is CAISVDRGETQYF. The CDR3 DNA follows: TGTGCCATCAGTGTAGACAGGGGGGAGACCCAGTACTTC. The chain couples TRBV10-3 to TRBJ2-5; 9 nucleotides match TRBD1. The J segment lost 5 bases and the V segment lost 4 bases, leaving 2 bases of the junction unmatched. The CDR3 is 13 amino acids. CDR1 and CDR2 from the germline V gene are ENHRY and SYGVKD.

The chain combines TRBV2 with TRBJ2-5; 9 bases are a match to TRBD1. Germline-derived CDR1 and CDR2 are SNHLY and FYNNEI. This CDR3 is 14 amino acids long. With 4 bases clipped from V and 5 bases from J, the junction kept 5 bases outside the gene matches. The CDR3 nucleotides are TGTGCCAGCAGTGCGGACAGGGGTTGGGAGACCCAGTACTTC. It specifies CASSADRGWETQYF.